This TCR delta chain was sequenced in a study of gamma-delta chains in newborns, infants, children (dated by TCRdb to the late 2010s). In terms of the full investigation: In the study title, it is stated that polyclonal expansion of innate gammadelta T cells is driven by microbial exposure immediately after birth. The study examined the way microbial exposure affected innate gammadelta T cell populations in human newborns right after birth.

From the cysteine through the phenylalanine, the CDR3 covers 20 amino acids. Only the CDR3 DNA stays, 60 bases, in frame from base 1. The germline V gene specifies GEAIGNYY as CDR1 and EKD as CDR2. This clone was seen a handful of times. Its antigen target is currently unknown. An end of the junction does not agree with germline; a read error may underlie this. Other DNA sequences in this sample translate to the same CDR3. TCRdb shows the sequencer as Illumina MiSeq. Identical DNA sequences were merged into single rows after TCRdb reprocessed the public reads with CATT. The sample data list fewer than 9,500 delta-chain clones, and 20% to 25% of these were observed just once. The ten biggest clones cover about 4.2% of the sample.

The rearrangement combines TRDV2 with TRDJ1; 12 bases in the junction line up with TRDD3. This receptor was obtained from a child who was a newborn, infant or young child, either healthy, febrile or measles-vaccinated (not recorded which). The sample was blood. The CDR3 region has the sequence CACDRLGDTTQIPYTDKLIF. The DNA is as follows: TGTGCCTGCGACAGACTGGGGGATACTACGCAAATCCCATACACCGATAAACTCATCTTT.